Below are 22 T cell receptor beta chains sequenced from a single sample in a study of cytomegalovirus exposure and HLA in healthy donors. PCR used 60 Vbeta primers and 13 Jbeta primers. Generated by immunoSEQ multiplex PCR, the TCRdb table keeps only in-frame clones and is missing some. The table has approximately 30,000 clones, roughly 44% seen once. The sequencing sample was made of PBMCs. Receptors originate from a woman in her forties or fifties in good health and CMV-seronegative.

V usage is TRBV7-3 and J usage is TRBJ2-7; maybe TRBD2 (6 bases). This CDR3 comprises 13 residues. The germline CDR1 and CDR2 sequences are SGHTA and FQGTGA. V lost 2 bases, J lost 7 bases, and 12 bases lay in between. The CDR3 DNA reads as TGTGCCAGCAGCTTAGGACCGCGGGGAGAGCAGTACTTC. It is translated as CASSLGPRGEQYF.

The V and J genes are TRBV15 and TRBJ2-1; D may be TRBD2 (5 bases). CDR1 and CDR2 (germline): LNHNV, YYDKDF (reference sequence). Trimming left V 5 bases short and J 5 bases short, with 13 bases between. This CDR3 has 14 residues. CDR3 nucleotide sequence: TGTGCCACCAGCGAGGGTGTCGAGGACAATGAGCAGTTCTTC. This sequence encodes CATSEGVEDNEQFF. Together with reference TRBV15 and TRBJ2-1, the CDR3 gives the full variable domain: DAMVIQNPRYQVTQFGKPVTLSCSQTLNHNVMYWYQQKSSQAPKLLFHYYDKDFNNEADTPDNFQSRRPNTSFCFLDIRSPGLGDTAMYLCATSEGVEDNEQFFGPGTRLTVL.

The genes are TRBV10-3 and TRBJ2-7; 13 positions agree with TRBD2. The V gene's germline CDR1 is ENHRY and CDR2 SYGVKD. The CDR3 totals 18 residues. V trimming: 3 bases; J trimming: 0 bases; junction bases outside the gene matches: 8. CDR3 nucleotide sequence: TGTGCCATCAGTGATGGACTAGCGGGAGAACGAAGCTCCTACGAGCAGTACTTC. Translating it yields CAISDGLAGERSSYEQYF.

This chain uses TRBV2 with TRBJ2-1; 9 nucleotides line up with TRBD2. The CDR3 covers 14 residues. With 8 bases clipped from V and 2 bases from J, the junction kept 4 bases outside the gene matches. Germline V CDR1 and CDR2: SNHLY, FYNNEI. The CDR3 region is CASGLALTYNEQFF. The CDR3, as DNA: TGTGCCAGCGGACTAGCGCTGACCTACAATGAGCAGTTCTTC.

This rearrangement joins TRBV5-1 to TRBJ2-5; TRBD2 aligns across 8 bases. J gave up 3 bases and V 2 bases, and 3 bases lay outside the gene matches. This CDR3 is 14 amino acids long. The V gene's germline CDR1 is SGHRS and CDR2 YFSETQ. CDR3 in DNA: TGCGCCAGCAGCTTTACGGGGGGGGAAGAGACCCAGTACTTC. This translates into CASSFTGGEETQYF.

This clone showed up just a few times. The chain has TRBV28 and TRBJ2-1; 9 positions agree with TRBD2. CDR3 length: 16 amino acids. Losses at the gene ends were 6 bases for V and 2 bases for J; bases not matched to a gene: 8. Looked up from germline, CDR1 is MDHEN and CDR2 is SYDVKM. The chain's CDR3 is CASSSPAGGAYNEQFF. The CDR3 DNA reads TGTGCCAGCAGCTCCCCAGCGGGGGGAGCCTACAATGAGCAGTTCTTC. Combining the CDR3 with reference TRBV28 and TRBJ2-1 gives the whole variable domain DVKVTQSSRYLVKRTGEKVFLECVQDMDHENMFWYRQDPGLGLRLIYFSYDVKMKEKGDIPEGYSVSREKKERFSLILESASTNQTSMYLCASSSPAGGAYNEQFFGPGTRLTVL.

The chain's CDR3 is CASSRAGDYNEQFF. Here the CDR3 DNA reads TGCGCCAGCAGTCGGGCGGGGGACTACAATGAGCAGTTCTTC. The chain has TRBV5-1 and TRBJ2-1; 7 bases map to TRBD2. Germline loops: CDR1 SGHRS, CDR2 YFSETQ. This CDR3 has 14 amino acids. With V trimmed by 5 bases and J by 3 bases, 5 bases remained unmatched.

The V gene is TRBV28, the J gene TRBJ2-6; possible D gene TRBD2, 7 bases. V lost 5 bases and J lost 0, with 11 bases in between. Germline V gene data show CDR1 as MDHEN and CDR2 as SYDVKM. There are 16 residues in the CDR3. DNA of the CDR3: TGTGCCAGCAGTCCCGGGGGGCTCTCTGGGGCCAACGTCCTGACTTTC. Its protein product is CASSPGGLSGANVLTF.

A word on this clone: Its ends do not fully match the called genes, so a read error is possible. The V and J genes are TRBV15 and TRBJ1-2; no reliable D call. CDR1 and CDR2 from the germline V gene are LNHNV and YYDKDF (reference sequence). This CDR3 region has 15 residues. CDR3 in amino acids: CATSGETYSPYGYTF. The DNA for the CDR3 is TGTGCCACCAGCGGAGAGACCTATAGCCCTTATGGCTACACCTTC.

The chain links TRBV5-4 to TRBJ1-1; TRBD1 matches at 8 bases. This CDR3 has 16 amino acids. Germline CDR1 reads SGHNT; CDR2 reads YYREEE (reference sequence). Trimming removed 2 bases from V and 6 bases from J; junction bases left unmatched: 12. CDR3 sequence reads: CASSFGVDRADAEAFF. In DNA, the CDR3 is TGTGCCAGCAGCTTTGGGGTGGACAGGGCGGACGCTGAAGCTTTCTTT.

This chain links TRBV6-1 with TRBJ2-5, with 9 bases lining up with TRBD2. The CDR3 sequence is 16 residues long. Unmatched junction bases numbered 9, after V lost 2 bases and J lost 5 bases. CDR1 and CDR2 (germline): MNHNS, SASEGT. The DNA of the CDR3 is TGTGCCAGCAGTGAATATAGCCTAGCGGGATCGGAGACCCAGTACTTC. Translated, it gives CASSEYSLAGSETQYF.

This clone occurred a few times. This chain links TRBV10-3 with TRBJ1-6, with TRBD1 identical over 7 bases. Germline V gene data show CDR1 as ENHRY and CDR2 as SYGVKD. With 4 bases clipped from V and 8 bases from J, the junction kept 5 bases outside the gene matches. CDR3 length: 14 residues. The CDR3 protein is CAISASGTDSPLHF. CDR3 sequence (DNA): TGTGCCATCAGTGCGTCCGGGACAGATTCACCCCTCCACTTT.

The table lists this clone with a few counts. The chain uses TRBV7-8 and TRBJ2-7; 11 positions match TRBD1. Trimming cost V 3 bases and J 7 bases; bases outside gene matches: 5. This CDR3 is built from 14 residues. Germline CDR1 is SGHVS and CDR2 is FQNEAQ. CDR3 region: CASSFGQGAREQYF. In DNA form, the CDR3 reads TGTGCCAGCAGCTTCGGACAGGGGGCGCGGGAGCAGTACTTC.

The DNA of the CDR3 is TGCGCCAGCAGTGGAGGGTTAGAGCAGTACTTC. This codes for CASSGGLEQYF. V is TRBV10-2 and J is TRBJ2-7, with a weak D call TRBD2 (5 bases). Germline lookup yields CDR1 WSHSY and CDR2 SAAADI. V lost 4 bases and J lost 7, with 8 bases in between. The CDR3 contains 11 residues.

This clone was counted between two and nine times. The rearrangement uses TRBV7-8 and TRBJ2-7; the D gene is possibly TRBD2 (5 bases). The germline V gene has CDR1 SGHVS and CDR2 FQNEAQ. Between the trimmed V and J ends, which lost 5 bases and 4 bases, there was a span of 18 bases. This CDR3 is built from 15 residues. In nucleotides, the CDR3 is TGTGCCAGCAGCCGGGGAGTGGGTCTGGAGTACGAGCAGTACTTC. This encodes CASSRGVGLEYEQYF.

The chain couples TRBV27 to TRBJ2-5; D is perhaps TRBD1 (7 bases). This CDR3 region has 14 residues. CDR1 and CDR2 from the germline V gene are MNHEY and SMNVEV (reference sequence). V was cut by 0 bases and J by 5 bases, with 10 bases left in between. CDR3: CASSLSEGAETQYF. CDR3 nucleotide sequence: TGTGCCAGCAGTTTATCGGAGGGGGCTGAGACCCAGTACTTC.

This clone came up once. The V and J genes are TRBV7-3 and TRBJ2-3; no reliable D call. This CDR3 region has 13 residues. Germline loops: CDR1 SGHTA, CDR2 FQGTGA. The V end lost 5 bases, the J end lost 0 bases, and 6 bases lay between the germline ends. The CDR3 loop is CASSPSSTDTQYF. The CDR3 nucleotides are TGTGCCAGCAGCCCTTCTAGCACAGATACGCAGTATTTT. Based on the CDR3 plus reference TRBV7-3 and TRBJ2-3, the full variable domain is GAGVSQTPSNKVTEKGKYVELRCDPISGHTALYWYRQSLGQGPEFLIYFQGTGAADDSGLPNDRFFAVRPEGSVSTLKIQRTERGDSAVYLCASSPSSTDTQYFGPGTRLTVL.

This sequence joins TRBV7-8 and TRBJ2-2; TRBD2 agrees at 11 bases. V trimming: 5 bases; J trimming: 5 bases; junction bases outside the gene matches: 4. Germline values: CDR1 SGHVS, CDR2 FQNEAQ. This CDR3 has 15 residues. CDR3 bases: TGTGCCAGCAGCCTAGGACTAGCGGGTACCGGGGAGCTGTTTTTT. Its protein product is CASSLGLAGTGELFF.

The chain joins TRBV5-6 to TRBJ2-5; D is unresolved. Germline CDR1 SGHDT, CDR2 YYEEEE. This CDR3 region has 15 residues. Trimming removed 0 bases from V and 5 bases from J, with 14 bases in between. In DNA form, the CDR3 reads TGTGCCAGCAGCTTGGTTCCTAGGCACCGGGAGACCCAGTACTTC. It encodes CASSLVPRHRETQYF.

The V call is TRBV27, the J call TRBJ2-1, with TRBD2 matching over 9 bases. Germline loops: CDR1 MNHEY, CDR2 SMNVEV (reference sequence). CDR3 length equals 13 residues. V shed 2 bases and J 12 bases; nucleotides not matched to a gene: 5. The CDR3 sequence: CASSLSSGGAQFF. In DNA, the CDR3 is TGTGCCAGCAGTTTAAGTAGCGGGGGCGCGCAGTTCTTC.

This clone has more than one count but fewer than ten. This rearrangement joins TRBV28 to TRBJ2-7; 8 bases are a match to TRBD1. CDR1 and CDR2 from the germline V gene are MDHEN and SYDVKM. V lost 6 bases to trimming and J lost 0 bases; unmatched junction nucleotides: 7. This CDR3 is 15 amino acids long. In DNA, the CDR3 is TGTGCCAGCAGCCAGGGGGCAGGCGGCTCCTACGAGCAGTACTTC. Its protein product is CASSQGAGGSYEQYF.

There are a few counts of this clone. J is TRBJ2-6 and V is TRBV6-5, with 11 bases matching TRBD1. The CDR3 is made up of 15 amino acids. V trimming: 11 bases; J trimming: 1 base; junction bases outside the gene matches: 4. The V gene's germline CDR1 is MNHEY and CDR2 SVGAGI. CDR3 bases: TGTGCCGTCCGGGACAGGGGGTCTGGGGCCAACGTCCTGACTTTC. Its translation: CAVRDRGSGANVLTF.